The table lists the clone carrying this TCR beta chain with a few counts. Its antigen is not identified. Expressed TCRB transcripts were sequenced because the isolated RNA had all been reverse transcribed beforehand. Each sample of naive, central memory or regulatory T cells had, on average, around 3.3 million reads. Measured with immunoSEQ multiplex PCR; TCRdb has only the in-frame clones, and not every one. The sample records 250,000 to 300,000 clones, 8% being singletons. The data are from a study of beta chain features in type 1 diabetes. Background on the study: Taken together, all samples contributed 95 million to 110 million examined sorted cells.

General observations from the study: For Type 1 diabetes patients, all four CD4+ subsets carried TCRB CDR3s that were moderately but significantly shorter. Insertion counts at VDJ junctions were lower in type 1 diabetes patients, who also showed more deletions there.

Sequences were obtained from central memory CD4+ T cells from blood. The receptor's source is a young woman in good health.

CDR3 sequence (DNA): TGTGCCAGCTCACCGCTGGACAGCGGGTTTGAGCAGTTCTTC. Translating it yields CASSPLDSGFEQFF. The V and J genes are TRBV18 and TRBJ2-1; D might be TRBD1 or TRBD2, each matching 6 bases. V was pared by 3 bases and J by 9 bases, with 15 bases between. The CDR3 has 14 residues. Germline CDR1 and CDR2: KGHSH and LQKENI. Based on the CDR3 plus reference TRBV18 and TRBJ2-1, the full variable domain is NAGVMQNPRHLVRRRGQEARLRCSPMKGHSHVYWYRQLPEEGLKFMVYLQKENIIDESGMPKERFSAEFPKEGPSILRIQQVVRGDSAAYFCASSPLDSGFEQFFGPGTRLTVL.